The 19 T cell receptor beta chains presented below share a single source sample, sequenced in a study of T-cell reconstitution after alpha-beta-depleted transplantation in children. Preparation of the TCRbeta library was carried out with unique molecular identifiers. TCRdb re-called the PCR reads with MiXCR, one entry per CDR3 protein. This sample yields about 690,000 distinct CDR3 sequences, of which approximately 15% are seen a single time; under 1.2% belongs to the top ten. The material sequenced was PBMCs from the stem cell graft donor, taken from the stem cell graft. The origin of the receptors is a human donor who donated a stem cell graft to a child with acute myeloid leukemia.

A few counts support this clonotype. The V and J genes are TRBV6-1 and TRBJ2-1, with 7 bases fitting TRBD1. Per germline, CDR1 MNHNS and CDR2 SASEGT. This CDR3 region has 14 residues. J was trimmed by 4 bases and V by 10 bases; bases with no gene match: 10. The CDR3 here is CATKQDRSYNEQFF. The CDR3 DNA follows: TGTGCCACCAAGCAGGACAGGTCATACAATGAGCAGTTCTTC.

This clonotype was counted at least ten times. The rearrangement uses TRBV5-6 and TRBJ2-2, with unresolved D. This CDR3 is built from 14 residues. V lost 3 bases and J 0 bases, leaving 6 bases between the germline ends. The germline V gene encodes CDR1 SGHDT and CDR2 YYEEEE. The CDR3 is CASSSLTNTGELFF. The CDR3 DNA reads as TGTGCCAGCAGCTCCTTGACGAACACCGGGGAGCTGTTTTTT.

This clonotype has at least ten counts. V gene TRBV20-1 combines with J gene TRBJ2-6; D call uncertain. The CDR3 runs to 13 residues. V gave up 5 bases and J gave up 3 bases, with 8 bases separating them. The germline CDR1 and CDR2 sequences are DFQATT and SNEGSKA (reference sequence). In DNA, the CDR3 is TGCAGTGCTGCTTTTGGTGGGGCCAACGTCCTGACTTTC. It yields the protein CSAAFGGANVLTF.

This clonotype came up many times. This chain connects TRBV10-3 to TRBJ2-7; D may match TRBD1 or TRBD2 (6 bases each). The CDR3 extends over 14 amino acids. Per germline, CDR1 ENHRY and CDR2 SYGVKD. The CDR3 DNA is TGTGCTACAAAGGGGGGCCTCAGCTCCTACGAGCAGTACTTC. It yields the protein CATKGGLSSYEQYF.

The table lists this clonotype with many counts. This rearrangement joins TRBV20-1 to TRBJ2-5; maybe TRBD1 (6 bases). Trimming stripped 1 base from V and 2 bases from J, with 11 bases between. There are 14 residues in the CDR3. Germline CDR1 is DFQATT and CDR2 is SNEGSKA (reference sequence). The CDR3 DNA sequence: TGCAGTGCTAGAGTAAGGACAGTACAAGAGACCCAGTACTTC. Translating it yields CSARVRTVQETQYF.

This chain uses TRBV5-1 with TRBJ1-1; 9 nucleotides line up with TRBD1. The trim removed 3 bases at V and 3 bases at J, leaving 9 bases unmatched. Per the germline V gene, CDR1 is SGHRS and CDR2 is YFSETQ. CDR3 size: 16 residues. CDR3 sequence reads: CASSYGTGYSDTEAFF. The CDR3 coding sequence is TGCGCCAGCAGCTACGGGACAGGGTATAGTGACACTGAAGCTTTCTTT.

This clonotype was seen at least ten times. The chain combines TRBV20-1 with TRBJ2-3; 8 nucleotides match TRBD2. V lost 6 bases and J lost 4; bases outside the gene matches: 18. The germline V gene encodes CDR1 DFQATT and CDR2 SNEGSKA (reference sequence). The CDR3 runs to 17 residues. DNA of the CDR3: TGCAGTGCCCCAATCCGGCGGGGGGTATCTACCCCAGATACGCAGTATTTT. Translation gives CSAPIRRGVSTPDTQYF.

In its sample, this clonotype was seen a few times. The chain is built from TRBV5-6 and TRBJ1-1; tentative D call: TRBD1 (5 bases). The CDR3 contains 16 residues. Deletions cut 4 bases from V and 0 bases from J, with 16 bases between. Germline V gene sequence: CDR1 SGHDT, CDR2 YYEEEE. Here the CDR3 DNA reads TGTGCCAGCAGCCCCGGTACCGGGACGGTGAACACTGAAGCTTTCTTT. It specifies CASSPGTGTVNTEAFF.

This clonotype showed up just a few times. V is TRBV20-1 and J is TRBJ2-1; 10 nucleotides align to TRBD2. CDR3 length: 19 amino acids. Germline CDR1 is DFQATT and CDR2 is SNEGSKA (reference sequence). Trimming removed 3 bases from V and 8 bases from J; junction bases left unmatched: 22. The CDR3 loop reads CSASALAGDVEEKLHEQFF. The CDR3 DNA sequence: TGCAGTGCTAGTGCGCTAGCGGGGGACGTCGAAGAAAAGTTACATGAGCAGTTCTTC.

In its sample, this clonotype was seen many times. This chain's CDR3 is CASSIMTGSLGYF. CDR3 coding DNA: TGTGCCAGCAGCATTATGACCGGGTCTCTCGGGTATTTT. The chain has TRBV7-2 and TRBJ2-3; D remains unclear. This CDR3 comprises 13 residues. Germline V gene lookup returns CDR1 SGHTA and CDR2 FQGNSA. V was clipped by 5 bases and J by 14 bases, with 20 bases between them. Full variable domain (outside the CDR3, taken from reference TRBV7-2 and TRBJ2-3): GAGVSQSPSNKVTEKGKDVELRCDPISGHTALYWYRQSLGQGLEFLIYFQGNSAPDKSGLPSDRFSAERTGGSVSTLTIQRTQQEDSAVYLCASSIMTGSLGYFGPGTRLTVL.

This clonotype came up many times. The V call is TRBV29-1, the J call TRBJ2-5; no clear D gene. The V gene's germline CDR1 is SQVTM and CDR2 ANQGSEA. V lost 0 bases to trimming and J lost 9 bases, with 11 bases between them. This CDR3 has 12 residues. The CDR3 nucleotides are TGCAGCGTTGAAGAAAGTCCAGCTTCCCAGTACTTC. The encoded protein is CSVEESPASQYF.

This clonotype was observed many times. This sequence joins TRBV15 and TRBJ1-5; D remains ambiguous. Germline V gives CDR1 LNHNV, CDR2 YYDKDF (reference sequence). V lost 0 bases, J lost 7 bases, and 7 bases lay in between. This CDR3 is built from 13 residues. The CDR3 DNA follows: TGTGCCACCAGCAGAGATCGGAGGCAGCCCCAGCATTTT. It encodes CATSRDRRQPQHF.

This clonotype has only a few counts. The CDR3 bases are TGTGCCAGCAGCTTACTGGACAGCCACTCACCCCTCCACTTT. Its protein product is CASSLLDSHSPLHF. This chain uses TRBV7-9 with TRBJ1-6, with D tentatively TRBD1 (6 bases). Germline CDR1 is SEHNR and CDR2 is FQNEAQ (reference sequence). Trimming pared 2 bases from V and 10 bases from J, leaving 12 bases between. The CDR3 contains 14 residues.

The chain links TRBV7-2 to TRBJ2-7; D possibly corresponds to TRBD2 (7 bases). The CDR3 runs 14 residues. The germline V gene has CDR1 SGHTA and CDR2 FQGNSA. Between the trimmed V and J ends, which lost 8 bases and 0 bases, there was a span of 14 bases. The CDR3 spells CASASGDTSYEQYF. The CDR3 nucleotides are TGTGCCAGCGCCAGCGGGGACACCTCCTACGAGCAGTACTTC.

This sequence joins TRBV12-3 or TRBV12-4 and TRBJ1-6, with unresolved D. V was pared by 6 bases and J by 0 bases, with 15 bases between. The CDR3 length is 17 residues. CDR3 nucleotide sequence: TGTGCCAGCAGGTCCTCAGGTGGCAGCTCCTATAATTCACCCCTCCACTTT. Its protein is CASRSSGGSSYNSPLHF.

This clonotype was seen ten or more times. The chain is built from TRBV20-1 and TRBJ1-2; tentative D call: TRBD1 (5 bases). This CDR3 spans 13 amino acids. Germline CDR1 DFQATT, CDR2 SNEGSKA (reference sequence). The germline V and J ends were trimmed by 6 bases and 3 bases, with 14 bases remaining between them. As DNA, the CDR3 is TGCAGTGCGGGACGGACGGCGTACTATGGCTACACCTTC. Protein sequence: CSAGRTAYYGYTF.

This clonotype was detected only a few times. The chain recombines TRBV15 with TRBJ2-6, with a weak D call TRBD2 (5 bases). From germline, CDR1 is LNHNV and CDR2 YYDKDF (reference sequence). This CDR3 is 16 amino acids long. Trimming pared 3 bases from V and 0 bases from J, leaving 9 bases between. DNA for the CDR3: TGTGCCACCAGCAGCGGACTGTTCTCTGGGGCCAACGTCCTGACTTTC. It yields the protein CATSSGLFSGANVLTF.

This clonotype has a count of ten or more. The rearrangement links TRBV12-3 or TRBV12-4 to TRBJ1-5; TRBD1 aligns across 7 bases. Germline trimming cut 3 bases from V and 5 bases from J; bases unmatched to any gene: 4. This CDR3 region has 14 residues. The CDR3 loop is CASSLQTGHQPQHF. In DNA form, the CDR3 reads TGTGCCAGCAGTTTGCAGACAGGGCATCAGCCCCAGCATTTT.

This clonotype was picked up a small number of times. The chain uses TRBV10-3 and TRBJ2-1; TRBD1 aligns across 8 bases. V gave up 10 bases and J gave up 3 bases; unmatched junction bases: 8. CDR3 length equals 14 residues. CDR1 and CDR2 from the germline V gene are ENHRY and SYGVKD. CDR3 protein: CASSGTGIYNEQFF. In nucleotides, the CDR3 is TGTGCCAGTTCCGGGACAGGCATCTACAATGAGCAGTTCTTC.